This TCR beta chain was sequenced in a study of blood T cell repertoires in COVID-19. This clone was seen only a few times. Clones were read by immunoSEQ multiplex PCR, and TCRdb kept only the in-frame ones, dropping some. The sample carries about 440,000 clones, around 89% recorded once. V was clipped by 1 base and J by 6 bases, with 7 bases between them. CDR1 and CDR2 from the germline V gene are MGHRA and YSYEKL. The CDR3 has 14 amino acids. Specimen: peripheral blood. The clonotype comes from a woman in her forties or fifties with COVID-19, enrolled during active disease. The J gene is TRBJ1-6, the V gene TRBV4-1; D is uncertain. CDR3 amino acids: CASSQGRSNSPLHF. CDR3 bases: TGCGCCAGCAGCCAAGGCCGGTCTAATTCACCCCTCCACTTT.